Below are 6 T cell receptor beta chains sequenced from a single sample in a study of cytomegalovirus exposure and HLA in healthy donors (dated by TCRdb to the late 2010s). The method was the immunoSEQ multiplex PCR assay. A mixture of 60 forward primers for TCR Vbeta segments and 13 reverse primers for TCR Jbeta segments was used in the multiplex PCR. Entries here come from immuneACCESS through TCRdb and include only in-frame sequences with V and J called. Some clones fail to appear in such tables; in the studies checked, an unresolved V gene covers under half of the shortfall, and the cause of the remainder is unknown. The sample contains 150,000 to 200,000 clones, about four fifths of them found a single time. 2% to 3% of the sample belongs to the ten largest clones. The specimen was PBMCs. Every receptor here comes from a woman aged 45-59 years in good health and CMV-seropositive.

A single count supports this clone. Relative to the germline gene, one junction end is altered; a read error may explain this. J is TRBJ2-5 and V is TRBV4-1, with D uncertain. The CDR3 covers 13 residues. The germline V gene encodes CDR1 MGHRA and CDR2 YSYEKL. The CDR3 sequence: CASSQDQLETQYF. Here the CDR3 DNA reads TGTGCCAGCAGCCAAGATCAGTTGGAGACCCAGTACTTC.

J is TRBJ2-2 and V is TRBV5-8; TRBD1 agrees at 7 bases. The trim removed 0 bases at V and 7 bases at J, leaving 9 bases unmatched. CDR1 is SGHTS and CDR2 is YDEGEE in the germline V gene. This CDR3 contains 16 residues. The CDR3 DNA is TGTGCCAGCAGCTTGGCCGGCAGGGGGTTAATCGGGGAGCTGTTTTTT. Encoded protein: CASSLAGRGLIGELFF.

The chain combines TRBV7-9 with TRBJ1-4; 8 bases are shared with TRBD1. CDR3 length equals 16 residues. V lost 6 bases and J lost 6; bases outside the gene matches: 12. The germline V gene has CDR1 SEHNR and CDR2 FQNEAQ (reference sequence). The CDR3 DNA reads as TGTGCCAGCAGACGCAATCAGGGGGCTGGTGATGAAAAACTGTTTTTT. The encoded protein is CASRRNQGAGDEKLFF.

In its sample, this clone was seen once. The chain employs TRBV7-2 and TRBJ2-5; 12 bases fit TRBD2. In germline, CDR1 is SGHTA, CDR2 FQGNSA. V trimming: 1 base; J trimming: 5 bases; junction bases outside the gene matches: 8. The CDR3 sequence is 17 residues long. The CDR3 protein is CASSLGLLAGGVETQYF. The CDR3 DNA is TGTGCCAGCAGCTTAGGTCTTCTAGCGGGGGGGGTGGAGACCCAGTACTTC.

A remark on this clone: A read error may produce the germline difference seen at one junction end. This rearrangement joins TRBV29-1 to TRBJ1-2; possibly TRBD1 for D (6 bases). Germline CDR1 is SQVTM and CDR2 is ANQGSEA. The CDR3 is made up of 13 amino acids. The CDR3 nucleotides are TGCAGCGCTACGACAGGCTTTGGCTATGACTACACCTTC. This gives the protein CSATTGFGYDYTF.

This clone was seen once. This rearrangement joins TRBV2 to TRBJ1-5; 8 bases match TRBD1. V lost 10 bases and J lost 5; bases outside the gene matches: 4. This CDR3 is built from 12 residues. Germline loops: CDR1 SNHLY, CDR2 FYNNEI. This CDR3 is CATTGGDQPQHF. The CDR3 DNA sequence: TGTGCCACCACAGGGGGGGATCAGCCCCAGCATTTT.